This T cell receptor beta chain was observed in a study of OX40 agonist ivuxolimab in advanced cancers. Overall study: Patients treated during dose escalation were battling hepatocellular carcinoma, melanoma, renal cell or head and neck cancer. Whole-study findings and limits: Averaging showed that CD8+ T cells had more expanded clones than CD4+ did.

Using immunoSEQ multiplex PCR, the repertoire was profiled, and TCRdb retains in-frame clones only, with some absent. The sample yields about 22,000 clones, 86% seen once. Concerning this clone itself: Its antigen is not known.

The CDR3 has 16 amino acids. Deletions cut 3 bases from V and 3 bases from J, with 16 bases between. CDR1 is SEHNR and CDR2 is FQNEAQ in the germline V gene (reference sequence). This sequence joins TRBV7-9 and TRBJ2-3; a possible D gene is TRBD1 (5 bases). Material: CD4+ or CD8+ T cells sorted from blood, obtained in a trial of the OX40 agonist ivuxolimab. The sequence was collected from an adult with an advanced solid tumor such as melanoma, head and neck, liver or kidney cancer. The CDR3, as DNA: TGTGCCAGCAGCTTGCCCCCGTGGGGCGAGACAGATACGCAGTATTTT. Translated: CASSLPPWGETDTQYF. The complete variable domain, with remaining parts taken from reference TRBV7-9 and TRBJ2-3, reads DTGVSQNPRHKITKRGQNVTFRCDPISEHNRLYWYRQTLGQGPEFLTYFQNEAQLEKSRLLSDRFSAERPKGSFSTLEIQRTEQGDSAMYLCASSLPPWGETDTQYFGPGTRLTVL.